This T cell receptor beta chain was captured by sequencing in a study of cytomegalovirus exposure and HLA in healthy donors. Findings and limits, study-wide: The classifier reportedly diagnosed cytomegalovirus status with high sensitivity and specificity.

This CDR3 has 12 amino acids. Germline loops: CDR1 SGHTA, CDR2 FQGNSA. V gave up 1 base and J gave up 8 bases, with 7 bases separating them. As to this clone: Its specificity is unknown.

The PCR was carried out with 60 Vbeta primers and 13 Jbeta primers. Sequencing used immunoSEQ multiplex PCR; TCRdb keeps in-frame clones, though not all of them. The table records roughly 150,000 clones, roughly 80% of them present only once. Material: PBMCs. The clonotype was recovered from a woman aged 35 to 49 in good health and CMV-seronegative. The chain has TRBV7-2 and TRBJ2-3, with unresolved D. The CDR3 sequence is CASSLGSGTQYF. In nucleotides, the CDR3 is TGTGCCAGCAGCTTAGGGAGTGGTACGCAGTATTTT.